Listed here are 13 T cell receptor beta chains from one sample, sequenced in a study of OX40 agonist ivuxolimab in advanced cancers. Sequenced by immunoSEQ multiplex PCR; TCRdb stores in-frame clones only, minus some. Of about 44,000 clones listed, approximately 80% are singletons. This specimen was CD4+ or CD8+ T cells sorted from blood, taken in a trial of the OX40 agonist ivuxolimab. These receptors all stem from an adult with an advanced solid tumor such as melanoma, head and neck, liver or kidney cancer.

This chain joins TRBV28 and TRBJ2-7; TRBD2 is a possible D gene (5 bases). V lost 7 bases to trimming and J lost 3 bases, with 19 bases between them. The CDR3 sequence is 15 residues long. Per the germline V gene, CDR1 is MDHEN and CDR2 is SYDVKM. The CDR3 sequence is CASTLGSGAYYEQYF. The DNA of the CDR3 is TGTGCCAGCACCTTGGGAAGCGGAGCTTACTACGAGCAGTACTTC.

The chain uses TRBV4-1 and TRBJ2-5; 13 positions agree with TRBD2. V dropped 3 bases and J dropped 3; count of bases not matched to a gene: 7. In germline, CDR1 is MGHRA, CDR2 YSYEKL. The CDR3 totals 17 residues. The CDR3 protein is CASSQSKLAGGKETQYF. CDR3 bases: TGCGCCAGCAGCCAGTCTAAACTAGCGGGGGGGAAAGAGACCCAGTACTTC.

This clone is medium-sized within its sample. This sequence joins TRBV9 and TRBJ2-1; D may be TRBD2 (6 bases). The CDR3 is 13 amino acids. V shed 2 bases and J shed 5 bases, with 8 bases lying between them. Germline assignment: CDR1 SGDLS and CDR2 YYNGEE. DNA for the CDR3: TGTGCCAGCAGCGTTGGGGGGAACAATGAGCAGTTCTTC. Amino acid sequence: CASSVGGNNEQFF.

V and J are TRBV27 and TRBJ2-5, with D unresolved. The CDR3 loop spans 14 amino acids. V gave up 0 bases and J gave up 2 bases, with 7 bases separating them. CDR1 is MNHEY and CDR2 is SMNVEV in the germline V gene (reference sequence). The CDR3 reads CASSLSALQETQYF. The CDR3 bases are TGTGCCAGCAGTTTATCAGCACTACAAGAGACCCAGTACTTC.

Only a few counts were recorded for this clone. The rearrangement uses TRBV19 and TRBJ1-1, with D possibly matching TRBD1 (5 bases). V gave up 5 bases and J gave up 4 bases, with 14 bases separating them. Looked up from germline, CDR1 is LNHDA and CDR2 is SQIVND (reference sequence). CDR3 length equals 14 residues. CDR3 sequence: CASSFLSGGTEAFF. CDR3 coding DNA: TGTGCCAGTAGTTTTCTCTCCGGGGGCACTGAAGCTTTCTTT.

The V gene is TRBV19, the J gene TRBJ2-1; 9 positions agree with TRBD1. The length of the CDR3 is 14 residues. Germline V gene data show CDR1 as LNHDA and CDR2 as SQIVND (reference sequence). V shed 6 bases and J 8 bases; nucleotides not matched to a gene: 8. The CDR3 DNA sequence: TGTGCCAGTAGCGAGGGGACAGGGCGGGATGAGCAGTTCTTC. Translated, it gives CASSEGTGRDEQFF.

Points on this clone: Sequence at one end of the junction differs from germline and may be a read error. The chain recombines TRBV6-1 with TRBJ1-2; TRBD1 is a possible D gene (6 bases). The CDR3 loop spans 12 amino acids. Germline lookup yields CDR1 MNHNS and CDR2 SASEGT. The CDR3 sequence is CASSERPGQYHF. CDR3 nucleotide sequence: TGTGCCAGCAGTGAGCGTCCGGGACAATACCACTTC.

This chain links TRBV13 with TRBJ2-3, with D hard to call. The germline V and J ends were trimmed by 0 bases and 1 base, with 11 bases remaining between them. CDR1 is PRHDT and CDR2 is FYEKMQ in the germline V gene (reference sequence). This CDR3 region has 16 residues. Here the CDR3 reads CASSLGRGTRTDTQYF. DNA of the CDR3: TGTGCCAGCAGCTTAGGCCGAGGAACTCGCACAGATACGCAGTATTTT.

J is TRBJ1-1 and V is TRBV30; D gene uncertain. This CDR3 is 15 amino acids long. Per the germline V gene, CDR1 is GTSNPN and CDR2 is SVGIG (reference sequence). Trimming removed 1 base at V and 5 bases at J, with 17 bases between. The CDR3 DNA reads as TGTGCCTGGAGTGGCTGGAGGGAGGTGGGGACTGAAGCTTTCTTT. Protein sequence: CAWSGWREVGTEAFF. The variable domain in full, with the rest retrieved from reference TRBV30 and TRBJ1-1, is SQTIHQWPATLVQPVGSPLSLECTVEGTSNPNLYWYRQAAGRGLQLLFYSVGIGQISSEVPQNLSASRPQDRQFILSSKKLLLSDSGFYLCAWSGWREVGTEAFFGQGTRLTVV.

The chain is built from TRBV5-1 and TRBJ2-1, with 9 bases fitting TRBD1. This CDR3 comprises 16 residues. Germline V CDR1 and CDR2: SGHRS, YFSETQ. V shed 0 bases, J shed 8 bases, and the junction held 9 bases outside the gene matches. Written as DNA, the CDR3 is TGCGCCAGCAGCTTGGATGGACAGGGGATGGTGGATGAGCAGTTCTTC. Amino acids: CASSLDGQGMVDEQFF.

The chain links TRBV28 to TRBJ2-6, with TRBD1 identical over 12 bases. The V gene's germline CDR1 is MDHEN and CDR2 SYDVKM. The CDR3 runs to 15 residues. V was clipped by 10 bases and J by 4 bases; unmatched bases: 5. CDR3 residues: CATGTGGAGANVLTF. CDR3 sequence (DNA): TGTGCCACGGGGACAGGGGGCGCCGGGGCCAACGTCCTGACTTTC.

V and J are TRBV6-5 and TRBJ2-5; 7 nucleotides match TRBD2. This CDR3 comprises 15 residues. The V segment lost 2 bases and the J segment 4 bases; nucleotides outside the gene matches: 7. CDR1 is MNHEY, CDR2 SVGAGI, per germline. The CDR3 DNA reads TGTGCCAGCAGTTACGGGGGGGAGGGTGCAGAGACCCAGTACTTC. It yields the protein CASSYGGEGAETQYF.

CDR3: CASSEEGMNTEAFF. The CDR3 DNA reads TGTGCCAGCAGCGAGGAGGGGATGAACACTGAAGCTTTCTTT. This chain uses TRBV9 with TRBJ1-1, with D possibly TRBD1 on 5 matching bases. Between the trimmed V and J ends, which lost 3 bases and 0 bases, there was a span of 9 bases. The CDR3 has 14 amino acids. Germline CDR1 SGDLS, CDR2 YYNGEE.